A single sample gave rise to the 9 T cell receptor beta chains below, sequenced in a study of blood T cell repertoires in COVID-19. Repertoires were generated with immunoSEQ multiplex PCR, while TCRdb's copy carries only in-frame clones and drops some. The table lists over 150,000 clones, roughly four fifths of them singletons. The source material was peripheral blood. The receptors were sampled from a woman of 80 years or more with acute or convalescent COVID-19.

The J gene is TRBJ1-1, the V gene TRBV9, with D tentatively TRBD1 (5 bases). The germline gives CDR1 SGDLS, CDR2 YYNGEE. This CDR3 has 15 amino acids. V was trimmed by 0 bases and J by 1 base, leaving 10 bases between them. The CDR3 region has the DNA TGTGCCAGCAGCGTAGAAACAGGTTGGAACACTGAAGCTTTCTTT. Protein sequence: CASSVETGWNTEAFF.

The V call is TRBV6-5, the J call TRBJ2-1; a possible D gene is TRBD2 (5 bases). CDR3 length: 15 residues. The germline V gene has CDR1 MNHEY and CDR2 SVGAGI. The ends were cut back, 2 bases at V and 0 bases at J, with 8 bases in the middle. For the CDR3, the DNA is TGTGCCAGCAGTTACGACTACAGCTCCTACAATGAGCAGTTCTTC. It specifies CASSYDYSSYNEQFF.

This chain connects TRBV10-3 to TRBJ1-4, with TRBD1 as a possible D gene (5 bases). V lost 0 bases to trimming and J lost 4 bases, with 9 bases between them. Germline loops: CDR1 ENHRY, CDR2 SYGVKD. CDR3 length: 15 amino acids. CDR3 nucleotides: TGTGCCATCAGTGAGTCGAAGCAGGGTAATGAAAAACTGTTTTTT. Its translation is CAISESKQGNEKLFF.

The table lists this clone with a few counts. The gene calls are TRBV5-1 and TRBJ1-1; TRBD1 aligns across 7 bases. V lost 0 bases, J lost 2 bases, and 4 bases stayed unmatched. In germline, CDR1 is SGHRS, CDR2 YFSETQ. This CDR3 is 15 amino acids long. CDR3 in amino acids: CASSLARTGNTEAFF. In DNA form, the CDR3 reads TGCGCCAGCAGCTTGGCCCGGACAGGCAACACTGAAGCTTTCTTT.

The chain uses TRBV19 and TRBJ1-1, with D hard to call. This CDR3 spans 15 amino acids. V lost 4 bases and J lost 0, with 12 bases in between. Germline values: CDR1 LNHDA, CDR2 SQIVND (reference sequence). This chain's CDR3 is CASSNIADMNTEAFF. DNA for the CDR3: TGTGCCAGTAGTAATATCGCAGACATGAACACTGAAGCTTTCTTT. Drawing the rest from reference TRBV19 and TRBJ1-1, the complete variable domain is DGGITQSPKYLFRKEGQNVTLSCEQNLNHDAMYWYRQDPGQGLRLIYYSQIVNDFQKGDIAEGYSVSREKKESFPLTVTSAQKNPTAFYLCASSNIADMNTEAFFGQGTRLTVV.

This clone appeared a few times. This chain connects TRBV7-9 to TRBJ2-7, with D perhaps matching TRBD2 (6 bases). From germline, CDR1 is SEHNR and CDR2 FQNEAQ (reference sequence). V lost 5 bases, J lost 9 bases, and 26 bases lay in between. The CDR3 runs to 16 residues. CDR3 amino acids: CASSRIPGEDEVVQYF. The DNA for the CDR3 is TGTGCCAGCAGCCGTATCCCGGGGGAAGATGAGGTTGTGCAGTACTTC. Full variable domain (rest looked up from reference TRBV7-9 and TRBJ2-7): DTGVSQNPRHKITKRGQNVTFRCDPISEHNRLYWYRQTLGQGPEFLTYFQNEAQLEKSRLLSDRFSAERPKGSFSTLEIQRTEQGDSAMYLCASSRIPGEDEVVQYFGPGTRLTVT.

This clone appeared a single time. This sequence joins TRBV11-2 and TRBJ1-1, with D hard to call. CDR3 length: 14 amino acids. Germline CDR1 is SGHAT and CDR2 is FQNNGV. V lost 4 bases and J lost 5, with 14 bases in between. In nucleotides, the CDR3 is TGTGCCAGCAGCTCCTGGGTTACGGGGACTGAAGCTTTCTTT. Protein product: CASSSWVTGTEAFF.

The rearrangement links TRBV3-1 (or the pseudogene TRBV3-2) to TRBJ2-7; 10 nucleotides match TRBD2. From germline, CDR1 is LGHDT and CDR2 YNNKEL (reference sequence). J was trimmed by 4 bases and V by 5 bases; bases with no gene match: 11. The CDR3 has 16 residues. CDR3 coding DNA: TGTGCCAGCAGCTTAACAGCGGGAGGGCCGGGGTACGAGCAGTACTTC. Translated, it gives CASSLTAGGPGYEQYF.

V is TRBV5-6 and J is TRBJ1-5, with D hard to call. Looked up from germline, CDR1 is SGHDT and CDR2 is YYEEEE. This CDR3 is 14 amino acids long. V was shortened by 0 bases and J by 0 bases, with 4 bases between the two germline ends. The CDR3 loop is CASSLVASNQPQHF. CDR3 nucleotides: TGTGCCAGCAGCTTGGTAGCTAGCAATCAGCCCCAGCATTTT.